One and the same sample provided the 28 T cell receptor beta chains below, sequenced in a study of cytomegalovirus exposure and HLA in healthy donors. PCR involved 60 Vbeta and 13 Jbeta primers. The protocol was immunoSEQ multiplex PCR, while the TCRdb copy is restricted to in-frame clones and leaves out a portion. The data show 250,000 to 350,000 clones, approximately 90% seen once. Source material: PBMCs. The receptors here all came from a man in his forties or fifties in good health and CMV-seropositive.

The chain uses TRBV27 and TRBJ2-7; D perhaps matches TRBD2 (6 bases). Germline V gene sequence: CDR1 MNHEY, CDR2 SMNVEV (reference sequence). The length of the CDR3 is 18 residues. Trimming took off 4 bases at V and 3 bases at J, with 25 bases between the two ends. For the CDR3, the DNA is TGTGCCAGCAGTTCCTATCAACTCGGGGGACGGTCTATCTACGAGCAGTACTTC. This sequence encodes CASSSYQLGGRSIYEQYF.

The rearrangement links TRBV18 to TRBJ2-6, with D perhaps matching TRBD1 (6 bases). CDR3 size: 15 residues. Trimming took 1 base from V and 2 from J, leaving 6 bases between them. CDR1 and CDR2 from the germline V gene are KGHSH and LQKENI. The CDR3 nucleotides are TGTGCCAGCTCACCACAGGGGGCTGGGGCCAACGTCCTGACTTTC. Its protein is CASSPQGAGANVLTF.

The rearrangement uses TRBV28 and TRBJ1-5; tentatively, D is TRBD1 (5 bases). CDR1 is MDHEN and CDR2 is SYDVKM in the germline V gene. V was clipped by 7 bases and J by 2 bases, with 18 bases between them. The CDR3 length is 16 residues. The CDR3 spells CASIGGGVTGNQPQHF. The CDR3 nucleotides are TGTGCCAGCATTGGCGGGGGGGTTACAGGCAATCAGCCCCAGCATTTT.

DNA for the CDR3: TGTGCCACCTCTGAAACCTTGGGGGGTCTCACTGAAGCTTTCTTT. Translating it yields CATSETLGGLTEAFF. The V and J genes are TRBV2 and TRBJ1-1; D is possibly TRBD1 (5 bases). Germline CDR1 SNHLY, CDR2 FYNNEI. There are 15 residues in the CDR3. Trimming removed 10 bases from V and 4 bases from J, with 22 bases in between.

The V call is TRBV7-9, the J call TRBJ2-6, with D possibly TRBD1 on 5 matching bases. Germline loops: CDR1 SEHNR, CDR2 FQNEAQ (reference sequence). Trimming removed 5 bases at V and 0 bases at J, with 17 bases between. This CDR3 spans 18 amino acids. The CDR3 is CASSAPQGAISGANVLTF. The DNA of the CDR3 is TGTGCCAGCAGCGCCCCGCAGGGTGCTATCTCTGGGGCCAACGTCCTGACTTTC.

J is TRBJ2-3 and V is TRBV9; 12 nucleotides match TRBD2. The trim removed 1 base at V and 3 bases at J, leaving 12 bases unmatched. Germline loops: CDR1 SGDLS, CDR2 YYNGEE. This CDR3 is built from 19 residues. CDR3 amino acids: CASSVPGLAGPPETDTQYF. In DNA, the CDR3 is TGTGCCAGCAGCGTACCGGGACTAGCGGGTCCGCCGGAGACAGATACGCAGTATTTT.

V is TRBV4-2 and J is TRBJ2-2, with a possible D match to TRBD2 (6 bases). This CDR3 has 18 residues. CDR1 and CDR2 from the germline V gene are LGHNA and YNFKEQ. V shed 0 bases and J shed 6 bases, with 20 bases lying between them. CDR3 amino acids: CASSQEVRIGEASGELFF. CDR3 in DNA: TGTGCCAGCAGCCAAGAAGTTCGCATCGGGGAGGCGTCCGGGGAGCTGTTTTTT.

The V and J genes are TRBV6-1 and TRBJ1-1; D possibly corresponds to TRBD1 (6 bases). This CDR3 comprises 13 residues. Trimming pared 7 bases from V and 9 bases from J, leaving 18 bases between. CDR1 is MNHNS, CDR2 SASEGT, per germline. As DNA, the CDR3 is TGTGCCAGCACTCCCCCGGGGGGGCGGAAAGCTTTCTTT. It yields the protein CASTPPGGRKAFF.

This sequence joins TRBV2 and TRBJ2-7; 8 positions agree with TRBD2. V dropped 4 bases and J dropped 5; count of bases not matched to a gene: 13. CDR1 and CDR2 from the germline V gene are SNHLY and FYNNEI. The CDR3 contains 16 residues. The CDR3 reads CASSGGGSGRYDEQYF. The CDR3 DNA is TGTGCCAGCAGTGGGGGTGGGAGCGGGAGATACGACGAGCAGTACTTC. Full variable domain (rest looked up from reference TRBV2 and TRBJ2-7): EPEVTQTPSHQVTQMGQEVILRCVPISNHLYFYWYRQILGQKVEFLVSFYNNEISEKSEIFDDQFSVERPDGSNFTLKIRSTKLEDSAMYFCASSGGGSGRYDEQYFGPGTRLTVT.

A single count supports this clone. V and J are TRBV7-9 and TRBJ2-2; D possibly corresponds to TRBD1 (6 bases). CDR1 is SEHNR, CDR2 FQNEAQ, per germline (reference sequence). This CDR3 comprises 16 residues. Trimming removed 6 bases at V and 2 bases at J, with 16 bases between. The CDR3 is CASRPGTPVNTGELFF. CDR3 bases: TGTGCCAGCAGACCCGGGACACCCGTTAACACCGGGGAGCTGTTTTTT.

The J gene is TRBJ1-1, the V gene TRBV14, with TRBD1 identical over 10 bases. CDR3 length: 16 amino acids. V lost 3 bases, J lost 1 base, and 5 bases stayed unmatched. Germline V gene sequence: CDR1 SGHDN, CDR2 FVKESK. CDR3 in DNA: TGTGCCAGCAGCCAGCTTAGGACAGGGGGGAACACTGAAGCTTTCTTT. Translation gives CASSQLRTGGNTEAFF. The full variable domain, its missing parts supplied by reference TRBV14 and TRBJ1-1, is EAGVTQFPSHSVIEKGQTVTLRCDPISGHDNLYWYRRVMGKEIKFLLHFVKESKQDESGMPNNRFLAERTGGTYSTLKVQPAELEDSGVYFCASSQLRTGGNTEAFFGQGTRLTVV.

This chain links TRBV19 with TRBJ2-6; no firm D call. The germline V gene has CDR1 LNHDA and CDR2 SQIVND (reference sequence). Deletions cut 5 bases from V and 0 bases from J, with 11 bases between. CDR3 length: 16 amino acids. CDR3 in DNA: TGTGCCAGTAGTCCCTATGACAACTCTGGGGCCAACGTCCTGACTTTC. Its protein product is CASSPYDNSGANVLTF.

This chain joins TRBV29-1 and TRBJ1-2; D is undetermined. The CDR3 contains 12 residues. V lost 2 bases and J 4 bases, leaving 8 bases between the germline ends. In germline, CDR1 is SQVTM, CDR2 ANQGSEA. The DNA for the CDR3 is TGCAGCGTTGAAACCACTATCTATGGCTACACCTTC. Its protein product is CSVETTIYGYTF.

This chain connects TRBV7-8 to TRBJ1-1; D is ambiguous. The CDR3 runs 12 residues. CDR1 is SGHVS and CDR2 is FQNEAQ in the germline V gene. V shed 4 bases and J shed 8 bases, with 11 bases lying between them. The CDR3 loop is CASSSLAYEAFF. The CDR3 DNA sequence: TGTGCCAGCAGCTCGTTAGCTTACGAAGCTTTCTTT.

This clone was detected only once. The rearrangement joins TRBV29-1 to TRBJ1-2; the D gene is possibly TRBD1 (6 bases). CDR1 SQVTM and CDR2 ANQGSEA come from the germline V gene. The CDR3 totals 12 residues. Trimming took 5 bases from V and 5 from J, leaving 12 bases between them. CDR3 nucleotide sequence: TGCAGCGTTTTCGGACAGATTTATGGCTACACCTTC. It codes for CSVFGQIYGYTF.

The chain carries TRBV11-3 and TRBJ2-7; tentatively, D is TRBD1 (6 bases). The CDR3 consists of 13 residues. CDR1 is SGHNT, CDR2 YENEEA, per germline. V was trimmed by 5 bases and J by 4 bases, leaving 12 bases between them. In DNA form, the CDR3 reads TGTGCCAGCAGCCAACAGGGTGGGTACGAGCAGTACTTC. Its translation: CASSQQGGYEQYF.

This clone was detected only once. The CDR3 loop is CASSPDSSTDTQYF. CDR3 nucleotides: TGTGCCAGCAGCCCGGACTCGAGCACAGATACGCAGTATTTT. This rearrangement joins TRBV7-3 to TRBJ2-3; tentative D call: TRBD2 (5 bases). Germline CDR1 SGHTA, CDR2 FQGTGA. Trimming removed 5 bases from V and 0 bases from J, with 9 bases in between. The CDR3 totals 14 residues. Complete variable domain (other parts from reference TRBV7-3 and TRBJ2-3): GAGVSQTPSNKVTEKGKYVELRCDPISGHTALYWYRQSLGQGPEFLIYFQGTGAADDSGLPNDRFFAVRPEGSVSTLKIQRTERGDSAVYLCASSPDSSTDTQYFGPGTRLTVL.

The rearrangement links TRBV9 to TRBJ2-6; 8 nucleotides align to TRBD2. This CDR3 spans 18 amino acids. Germline V gene data show CDR1 as SGDLS and CDR2 as YYNGEE. The V gene end was trimmed by 5 bases and the J gene end by 0 bases; junction bases not matched to a gene: 10. The CDR3 loop reads CASSFSGVLSSGANVLTF. CDR3 nucleotides: TGTGCCAGCAGTTTTAGCGGGGTATTAAGCTCTGGGGCCAACGTCCTGACTTTC.

The genes are TRBV19 and TRBJ1-3, with D unclear. The V end lost 4 bases, the J end lost 0 bases, and 13 bases lay between the germline ends. Per germline, CDR1 LNHDA and CDR2 SQIVND (reference sequence). The length of the CDR3 is 16 residues. CDR3 protein: CASSNPGGSSGNTIYF. The DNA of the CDR3 is TGTGCCAGTAGTAATCCCGGAGGTTCCTCTGGAAACACCATATATTTT. Filled out from reference TRBV19 and TRBJ1-3, the complete variable domain reads DGGITQSPKYLFRKEGQNVTLSCEQNLNHDAMYWYRQDPGQGLRLIYYSQIVNDFQKGDIAEGYSVSREKKESFPLTVTSAQKNPTAFYLCASSNPGGSSGNTIYFGEGSWLTVV.

J is TRBJ2-7 and V is TRBV5-1, with 9 bases matching TRBD1. Germline trimming cut 0 bases from V and 5 bases from J; bases unmatched to any gene: 9. The germline V gene encodes CDR1 SGHRS and CDR2 YFSETQ. The CDR3 runs 16 residues. The CDR3 DNA is TGCGCCAGCAGCTTGGATTTTGGGACAGGGCTCGACGAGCAGTACTTC. Amino acid sequence: CASSLDFGTGLDEQYF.

This chain connects TRBV29-1 to TRBJ2-2; TRBD2 aligns across 10 bases. CDR3 length: 16 residues. The germline gives CDR1 SQVTM, CDR2 ANQGSEA. Germline trimming cut 0 bases from V and 9 bases from J; bases unmatched to any gene: 10. DNA of the CDR3: TGCAGCGTTGAAGACCTCACTAGCGGGAAGCAACGGGAGCTGTTTTTT. This codes for CSVEDLTSGKQRELFF.

This chain links TRBV27 with TRBJ2-7, with 12 bases fitting TRBD2. V shed 5 bases and J 7 bases; nucleotides not matched to a gene: 9. This CDR3 spans 15 amino acids. Looked up from germline, CDR1 is MNHEY and CDR2 is SMNVEV (reference sequence). This chain's CDR3 is CASSPGTSGPGEQYF. The CDR3 DNA sequence: TGTGCCAGCAGTCCGGGGACTAGCGGGCCCGGAGAGCAGTACTTC.

The chain joins TRBV2 to TRBJ2-5, with D possibly TRBD2 on 6 matching bases. The CDR3 has 13 residues. V was shortened by 7 bases and J by 5 bases, with 14 bases between the two germline ends. The V gene's germline CDR1 is SNHLY and CDR2 FYNNEI. CDR3 bases: TGTGCCAGCATCAAGACTAGAAGGGAGACCCAGTACTTC. Protein sequence: CASIKTRRETQYF.

The chain recombines TRBV9 with TRBJ2-2, with TRBD2 matching 8 bases. CDR1 SGDLS and CDR2 YYNGEE come from the germline V gene. V dropped 9 bases and J dropped 2; count of bases not matched to a gene: 15. CDR3 size: 17 residues. The CDR3 nucleotides are TGTGCCACCAGGTCGGGTAGCGGGACTCCTAACACCGGGGAGCTGTTTTTT. Translation: CATRSGSGTPNTGELFF.

This sequence joins TRBV7-2 and TRBJ2-1, with 11 bases that match TRBD2. CDR3 length: 15 residues. V trimming: 5 bases; J trimming: 8 bases; junction bases outside the gene matches: 8. Germline assignment: CDR1 SGHTA and CDR2 FQGNSA. CDR3 sequence reads: CASSATSGRSHEQFF. The CDR3 DNA sequence: TGTGCCAGCAGCGCCACTAGCGGGAGATCGCATGAGCAGTTCTTC.

The chain has TRBV19 and TRBJ1-5, with D perhaps TRBD1 (6 bases). Germline values: CDR1 LNHDA, CDR2 SQIVND (reference sequence). CDR3 length equals 16 residues. V lost 3 bases, J lost 0 bases, and 12 bases lay in between. CDR3 loop: CASSIWSRGSNQPQHF. CDR3 coding DNA: TGTGCCAGTAGTATTTGGTCCAGGGGTAGCAATCAGCCCCAGCATTTT.

This sequence joins TRBV5-1 and TRBJ2-2; 8 nucleotides match TRBD1. From germline, CDR1 is SGHRS and CDR2 YFSETQ. This CDR3 region has 15 residues. The J segment lost 7 bases and the V segment lost 3 bases, leaving 8 bases of the junction unmatched. CDR3: CASSSRTGTDGELFF. In DNA, the CDR3 is TGCGCCAGCAGCTCTCGGACAGGGACGGACGGGGAGCTGTTTTTT.

The chain is built from TRBV27 and TRBJ1-2, with D possibly being TRBD1 (6 bases). The CDR3 length is 15 residues. Trimming stripped 4 bases from V and 7 bases from J, with 19 bases between. Per the germline V gene, CDR1 is MNHEY and CDR2 is SMNVEV (reference sequence). In DNA form, the CDR3 reads TGTGCCAGCAGTTCCAACTATCGGGGACAAGGTGGCTACACCTTC. Protein sequence: CASSSNYRGQGGYTF.